These 18 T cell receptor beta chains came from one sample sequenced in a study of beta chain features in type 1 diabetes. Expressed TCRB transcripts were sequenced, since all the RNA that had been isolated was reverse transcribed. The assay was immunoSEQ multiplex PCR, and TCRdb's table has in-frame clones only and misses some. The profile covers some 290,000 clones, with roughly 25% appearing a single time and around 0.012% taken by the ten largest. These receptors have no known antigen. Broader study findings: TCRB CDR3 length was moderately but significantly reduced in all four CD4+ subsets of Type 1 diabetes patients.

Sequenced: naive CD4+ T cells from blood. The receptors were gathered from a woman aged 25 to 39 with type 1 diabetes.

This clone was seen only a few times. V is TRBV4-2 and J is TRBJ2-7; a weak D match, TRBD1 (5 bases). The CDR3 runs 13 residues. Germline assignment: CDR1 LGHNA and CDR2 YNFKEQ. Deletions cut 0 bases from V and 6 bases from J, with 9 bases between. In DNA form, the CDR3 reads TGTGCCAGCAGCCAAGACAGGGAACGCGAGCAGTACTTC. This sequence encodes CASSQDREREQYF.

This clone was counted only a few times. The genes are TRBV18 and TRBJ1-1, with 7 bases identical to TRBD1. The germline V gene has CDR1 KGHSH and CDR2 LQKENI. Germline trimming cut 3 bases from V and 3 bases from J; bases unmatched to any gene: 10. The CDR3 consists of 16 residues. The CDR3 reads CASSPLVSGGDTEAFF. CDR3 DNA: TGTGCCAGCTCACCCCTCGTTTCAGGGGGTGACACTGAAGCTTTCTTT. The full variable domain, in which reference TRBV18 and TRBJ1-1 provide the parts outside the CDR3, is NAGVMQNPRHLVRRRGQEARLRCSPMKGHSHVYWYRQLPEEGLKFMVYLQKENIIDESGMPKERFSAEFPKEGPSILRIQQVVRGDSAAYFCASSPLVSGGDTEAFFGQGTRLTVV.

The chain joins TRBV7-2 to TRBJ2-3, with 11 bases matching TRBD2. Germline CDR1 and CDR2: SGHTA and FQGNSA. This CDR3 has 14 residues. Unmatched junction bases numbered 6, after V lost 4 bases and J lost 9 bases. Here the CDR3 reads CASSSGTSGGTQYF. CDR3 in DNA: TGTGCCAGCAGCTCCGGGACTAGCGGAGGCACGCAGTATTTT.

This chain uses TRBV7-9 with TRBJ1-2, with TRBD1 identical over 7 bases. The CDR3 loop spans 14 amino acids. V dropped 6 bases and J dropped 4; count of bases not matched to a gene: 8. Germline V lookup: CDR1 SEHNR, CDR2 FQNEAQ (reference sequence). CDR3 bases: TGTGCCAGCAGGGGGGACAGTTCGGTCTATGGCTACACCTTC. Its protein product is CASRGDSSVYGYTF.

The rearrangement uses TRBV7-9 and TRBJ2-7, with a tentative D call TRBD1 (5 bases). The V end was cut by 2 bases, the J end by 1 base, with 12 bases between. CDR3 size: 15 residues. The germline V gene has CDR1 SEHNR and CDR2 FQNEAQ (reference sequence). CDR3 protein: CASSLWADRSYEQYF. The CDR3 bases are TGTGCCAGCAGCTTATGGGCAGACAGATCCTACGAGCAGTACTTC.

About this clone itself: One end of the junction fails to match germline, which may point to a read error. This chain links TRBV29-1 with TRBJ1-2; possibly TRBD1 for D (5 bases). Germline CDR1 reads SQVTM; CDR2 reads ANQGSEA. This CDR3 region has 10 residues. Here the CDR3 DNA reads TGCAGCGTTGGGTTACAGGCCCTCTCCTTC. It specifies CSVGLQALSF.

A single count supports this clone. This rearrangement joins TRBV20-1 to TRBJ2-1; 7 bases match TRBD2. The CDR3 runs 11 residues. Trimming removed 2 bases from V and 12 bases from J; junction bases left unmatched: 4. Germline CDR1 DFQATT, CDR2 SNEGSKA (reference sequence). The CDR3 here is CSARSGGGQFF. CDR3 in DNA: TGCAGTGCTAGATCGGGGGGTGGGCAGTTCTTC.

A remark on this clone: Other DNA sequences in the same sample also yield this CDR3. The chain has TRBV30 and TRBJ1-1; 7 bases agree with TRBD1. Germline-derived CDR1 and CDR2 are GTSNPN and SVGIG (reference sequence). The CDR3 consists of 13 residues. Trimming cost V 1 base and J 1 base; bases outside gene matches: 0. The CDR3: CAWSGQGNTEAFF. CDR3 nucleotide sequence: TGTGCCTGGAGTGGACAGGGGAACACTGAAGCTTTCTTT.

This clone was counted a few times. The chain has TRBV29-1 and TRBJ2-7; perhaps TRBD1 as D (5 bases). The germline V gene has CDR1 SQVTM and CDR2 ANQGSEA. The CDR3 loop spans 16 amino acids. The V end was cut by 2 bases, the J end by 0 bases, with 17 bases between. The CDR3 is CSVESPTRANSYEQYF. Written as DNA, the CDR3 is TGCAGCGTTGAATCCCCTACCAGGGCTAACTCCTACGAGCAGTACTTC.

The gene calls are TRBV7-8 and TRBJ1-2, with 12 bases aligning to TRBD1. J lost 7 bases, V lost 4 bases, and 4 bases had no gene match. From germline, CDR1 is SGHVS and CDR2 FQNEAQ. The CDR3 sequence is 14 residues long. The CDR3 region is CASSSGQGAGGYTF. CDR3 nucleotide sequence: TGTGCCAGCAGCTCGGGACAGGGGGCGGGTGGCTACACCTTC.

This clone was picked up a small number of times. The J gene is TRBJ2-3, the V gene TRBV7-2; D not certain. V was clipped by 6 bases and J by 4 bases, with 14 bases between them. Germline assignment: CDR1 SGHTA and CDR2 FQGNSA. This CDR3 has 14 amino acids. The CDR3 DNA follows: TGTGCCAGCAGTCTCGGTCTGGGCCCAGATACGCAGTATTTT. This translates into CASSLGLGPDTQYF.

A few counts support this clone. The chain employs TRBV29-1 and TRBJ2-1; D is unresolved. With 7 bases removed from V and 3 bases from J, the gap between germline ends came to 22 bases. Germline assignment: CDR1 SQVTM and CDR2 ANQGSEA. The CDR3 covers 16 residues. The DNA of the CDR3 is TGCAGCGCCCATTCCTCGAGTCTAGAACTCTACAATGAGCAGTTCTTC. Its protein product is CSAHSSSLELYNEQFF.

The chain uses TRBV27 and TRBJ2-5; perhaps TRBD1 as D (7 bases). The CDR3 length is 13 residues. The germline V and J ends were trimmed by 5 bases and 4 bases, with 11 bases remaining between them. Germline loops: CDR1 MNHEY, CDR2 SMNVEV (reference sequence). The CDR3 sequence: CASSPRDRETQYF. The CDR3 DNA is TGTGCCAGCAGTCCGCGGGACAGAGAGACCCAGTACTTC.

This clone was detected only a few times. V gene TRBV19 combines with J gene TRBJ2-3, with a tentative D call TRBD2 (6 bases). CDR1 LNHDA and CDR2 SQIVND come from the germline V gene (reference sequence). Trimming shortened V by 4 bases and J by 4 bases, and 18 bases separated the two germline ends. This CDR3 region has 16 residues. In DNA, the CDR3 is TGTGCCAGTAGTAACCGGGACTCGGGGGATGCAGATACGCAGTATTTT. This gives the protein CASSNRDSGDADTQYF. Drawing the rest from reference TRBV19 and TRBJ2-3, the complete variable domain is DGGITQSPKYLFRKEGQNVTLSCEQNLNHDAMYWYRQDPGQGLRLIYYSQIVNDFQKGDIAEGYSVSREKKESFPLTVTSAQKNPTAFYLCASSNRDSGDADTQYFGPGTRLTVL.

The V and J genes are TRBV4-1 and TRBJ1-5; no reliable D call. CDR3 length: 14 residues. V was trimmed by 3 bases and J by 5 bases, leaving 11 bases between them. CDR1 and CDR2 from the germline V gene are MGHRA and YSYEKL. CDR3 DNA: TGCGCCAGCAGCCAGGACGGGATTCATCAGCCCCAGCATTTT. This translates into CASSQDGIHQPQHF.

The chain combines TRBV28 with TRBJ2-1; possible D gene TRBD1, 6 bases. The V end lost 4 bases, the J end lost 4 bases, and 17 bases lay between the germline ends. This CDR3 is built from 16 residues. Germline CDR1 reads MDHEN; CDR2 reads SYDVKM. The CDR3 nucleotides are TGTGCCAGCAGTTCCCTACTCCCGGGACAATACAATGAGCAGTTCTTC. Protein product: CASSSLLPGQYNEQFF.

The chain employs TRBV19 and TRBJ2-1; 15 positions agree with TRBD2. This CDR3 contains 16 residues. Trimming cost V 3 bases and J 10 bases; bases outside gene matches: 7. The germline V gene encodes CDR1 LNHDA and CDR2 SQIVND (reference sequence). For the CDR3, the DNA is TGTGCCAGTAGTATCGGGACTAGCGGGAGGCCCAGGGAGCAGTTCTTC. As protein: CASSIGTSGRPREQFF.

This clone appeared a few times. The V and J genes are TRBV18 and TRBJ1-1; D not resolved. The CDR3 runs to 14 residues. Looked up from germline, CDR1 is KGHSH and CDR2 is LQKENI. The germline V and J ends were trimmed by 6 bases and 1 base, with 12 bases remaining between them. DNA of the CDR3: TGTGCCAGCTCGACGAGGGTCGGGAACACTGAAGCTTTCTTT. This gives the protein CASSTRVGNTEAFF.